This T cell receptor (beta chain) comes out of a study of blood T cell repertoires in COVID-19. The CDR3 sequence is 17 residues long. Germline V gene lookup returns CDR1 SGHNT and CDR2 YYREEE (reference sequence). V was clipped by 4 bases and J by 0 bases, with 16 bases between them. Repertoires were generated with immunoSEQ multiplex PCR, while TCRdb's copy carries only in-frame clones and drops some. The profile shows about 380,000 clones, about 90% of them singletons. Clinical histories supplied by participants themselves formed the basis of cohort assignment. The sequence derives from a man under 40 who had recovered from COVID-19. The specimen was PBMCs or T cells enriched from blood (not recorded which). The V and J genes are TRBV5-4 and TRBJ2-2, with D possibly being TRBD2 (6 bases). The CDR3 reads CASSPRGGTANTGELFF. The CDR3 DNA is TGTGCCAGCAGCCCTCGCGGCGGGACCGCGAACACCGGGGAGCTGTTTTTT. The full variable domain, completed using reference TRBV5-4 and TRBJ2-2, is ETGVTQSPTHLIKTRGQQVTLRCSSQSGHNTVSWYQQALGQGPQFIFQYYREEENGRGNFPPRFSGLQFPNYSSELNVNALELDDSALYLCASSPRGGTANTGELFFGEGSRLTVL.